This T cell receptor (beta chain) was identified during a study of T cell clones after liver transplantation. Looking at the study overall: Post-transplant blood was tracked for graft-donor-reactive T cell clones identified in a pre-transplant mixed lymphocyte reaction. Third-party-reactive TCRbeta sequences from pre-transplant mixed lymphocyte reactions served as antigen-independent comparators. Subjects received no induction therapy and standard immunosuppression until randomization at 12-24 months post-transplant. Patients counted as tolerant after at least one year off all immunosuppression, enzymes not exceeding twice normal.

Sequenced by immunoSEQ multiplex PCR; TCRdb stores in-frame clones only, minus some. This table holds under 55,000 clones, roughly nine tenths found once. V shed 2 bases and J shed 6 bases, with 12 bases lying between them. CDR1 is GTSNPN, CDR2 SVGIG, per germline (reference sequence). The CDR3 is made up of 13 amino acids. Sequencing was performed on CD8+ T cells from blood, taken 12 months after liver transplant. The rearrangement joins TRBV30 to TRBJ2-3; D is unclear. The source of this sequence is a human patient who received a liver transplant. Some T cells here may be from the graft donor. The CDR3 DNA is TGTGCCTGGAGTCATACTAACGGGGATACGCAGTATTTT. This codes for CAWSHTNGDTQYF.